These 16 T cell receptor beta chains were all obtained from the same sample, sequenced in a study of T-cell memory formation after mild COVID-19. One entry per CDR3 protein results from TCRdb running MiXCR on the 5' RACE reads. This repertoire shows around 13,000 distinct CDR3 sequences, 12% found once; its top ten account for 49%. Input material: PBMCs or a T cell subset sorted from them (not recorded which). These TCRs come from an adult woman who had mild COVID-19 (a few samples of this study predate the infection). Cell type and time point are not known.

This clonotype came up many times. The chain joins TRBV10-3 to TRBJ2-7, with a possible D match to TRBD1 (5 bases). V was cut by 0 bases and J by 5 bases, with 14 bases left in between. The germline V gene encodes CDR1 ENHRY and CDR2 SYGVKD. There are 15 residues in the CDR3. CDR3 DNA: TGTGCCATCAGTGAGTCGAGTCAGGGCCTCCACGAGCAGTACTTC. This codes for CAISESSQGLHEQYF.

A few counts support this clonotype. The J gene is TRBJ2-7, the V gene TRBV30; 7 positions agree with TRBD2. With V trimmed by 3 bases and J by 4 bases, 9 bases remained unmatched. Germline V gene lookup returns CDR1 GTSNPN and CDR2 SVGIG (reference sequence). This CDR3 comprises 14 residues. CDR3 nucleotides: TGTGCCTGGAGGCAGAGGCTAGCGGAGTACGAGCAGTACTTC. Translated, it gives CAWRQRLAEYEQYF. The full variable domain, completed using reference TRBV30 and TRBJ2-7, is SQTIHQWPATLVQPVGSPLSLECTVEGTSNPNLYWYRQAAGRGLQLLFYSVGIGQISSEVPQNLSASRPQDRQFILSSKKLLLSDSGFYLCAWRQRLAEYEQYFGPGTRLTVT.

This chain links TRBV4-2 with TRBJ2-5; D remains unclear. The CDR3 has 13 amino acids. Germline-derived CDR1 and CDR2 are LGHNA and YNFKEQ. With 0 bases removed from V and 5 bases from J, the gap between germline ends came to 7 bases. In DNA form, the CDR3 reads TGTGCCAGCAGCCAAGACGGACGGGAGACCCAGTACTTC. Encoded protein: CASSQDGRETQYF.

This clonotype showed up many times. This chain links TRBV27 with TRBJ2-7, with TRBD2 matching 10 bases. This CDR3 has 19 residues. Germline lookup yields CDR1 MNHEY and CDR2 SMNVEV (reference sequence). V lost 3 bases and J lost 5; bases outside the gene matches: 19. The CDR3 loop is CASSFPEHQTSGYLHEQYF. The DNA for the CDR3 is TGTGCCAGCAGTTTTCCAGAACACCAGACTAGCGGGTACCTGCACGAGCAGTACTTC.

By share, this clonotype counts as medium-sized. V and J are TRBV29-1 and TRBJ2-1; tentatively, D is TRBD1 (5 bases). V gave up 6 bases and J gave up 6 bases, with 12 bases separating them. The CDR3 covers 12 residues. Germline assignment: CDR1 SQVTM and CDR2 ANQGSEA. CDR3 loop: CSVVGQGNEQFF. DNA for the CDR3: TGCAGCGTAGTAGGGCAGGGCAATGAGCAGTTCTTC.

This clonotype was recorded at least ten times. The chain recombines TRBV6-2 or TRBV6-3 with TRBJ1-1; 12 bases match TRBD1. This CDR3 region has 15 residues. V was clipped by 6 bases and J by 7 bases; unmatched bases: 9. Germline V lookup: CDR1 MNHEY, CDR2 SVGEGT. CDR3 loop: CASSLQGQGAGEAFF. The CDR3 DNA sequence: TGTGCCAGCAGCCTCCAGGGACAGGGGGCCGGTGAAGCTTTCTTT.

This clonotype was found many times. The genes are TRBV7-6 and TRBJ2-6; D is tentatively TRBD1 or TRBD2 (5 bases each). The CDR3 loop spans 20 amino acids. Germline CDR1 reads SGHVS; CDR2 reads FNYEAQ. V lost 2 bases, J lost 2 bases, and 22 bases lay in between. In nucleotides, the CDR3 is TGTGCCAGCAGCTTATTATCGGCAGGGACCTTTGTCCCTGGGGCCAACGTCCTGACTTTC. It translates to CASSLLSAGTFVPGANVLTF.

This clonotype has at least ten counts. This sequence joins TRBV5-1 and TRBJ2-7; TRBD1 matches at 7 bases. Germline V CDR1 and CDR2: SGHRS, YFSETQ. With 3 bases clipped from V and 7 bases from J, the junction kept 10 bases outside the gene matches. This CDR3 has 14 amino acids. The CDR3 here is CASSWGTDSPEQYF. CDR3 nucleotide sequence: TGCGCCAGCAGCTGGGGGACAGACTCTCCGGAGCAGTACTTC.

This clonotype has a count of ten or more. V gene TRBV29-1 combines with J gene TRBJ2-7, with unresolved D. The CDR3 has 14 amino acids. Germline CDR1 reads SQVTM; CDR2 reads ANQGSEA. Trimming shortened V by 4 bases and J by 2 bases, and 15 bases separated the two germline ends. In DNA, the CDR3 is TGCAGCGTTGCCCCCATGCGACGGGCCTACGAGCAGTACTTC. Translated: CSVAPMRRAYEQYF.

This clonotype was seen many times. The V gene is TRBV5-1, the J gene TRBJ2-7; 11 bases map to TRBD2. This CDR3 spans 16 amino acids. Trimming removed 0 bases from V and 3 bases from J; junction bases left unmatched: 5. Germline lookup yields CDR1 SGHRS and CDR2 YFSETQ. In DNA form, the CDR3 reads TGCGCCAGCAGCTTGGGTGCTAGCGGGGGGTACTACGAGCAGTACTTC. Its protein is CASSLGASGGYYEQYF. The complete variable domain, with remaining parts taken from reference TRBV5-1 and TRBJ2-7, reads KAGVTQTPRYLIKTRGQQVTLSCSPISGHRSVSWYQQTPGQGLQFLFEYFSETQRNKGNFPGRFSGRQFSNSRSEMNVSTLELGDSALYLCASSLGASGGYYEQYFGPGTRLTVT.

In this sample, this clonotype turned up many times. The chain has TRBV9 and TRBJ1-2; D uncertain. The CDR3 sequence is 15 residues long. CDR1 and CDR2 from the germline V gene are SGDLS and YYNGEE. Deletions cut 0 bases from V and 3 bases from J, with 12 bases between. The CDR3 DNA reads TGTGCCAGCAGCGTAGAGGGCAGAGCTTACTATGGCTACACCTTC. It yields the protein CASSVEGRAYYGYTF.

The chain has TRBV6-5 and TRBJ2-7; 10 nucleotides line up with TRBD2. The germline gives CDR1 MNHEY, CDR2 SVGAGI. J was trimmed by 2 bases and V by 5 bases; bases with no gene match: 15. This CDR3 contains 18 residues. In nucleotides, the CDR3 is TGTGCCAGCAGTCGGCTGTTGGGTCGGACTAGCGGTCCCTACGAGCAGTACTTC. Translated, it gives CASSRLLGRTSGPYEQYF.

At least ten counts were recorded for this clonotype. The rearrangement joins TRBV7-9 to TRBJ2-3, with a weak D call TRBD1 (5 bases). The CDR3 covers 18 residues. Germline V gene data show CDR1 as SEHNR and CDR2 as FQNEAQ (reference sequence). V lost 4 bases and J lost 0, with 20 bases in between. This CDR3 is CASSSPLLGPSSTDTQYF. The CDR3 DNA follows: TGTGCCAGCAGCTCACCTTTGTTGGGGCCGAGTAGCACAGATACGCAGTATTTT.

This clonotype was recorded at least ten times. The J gene is TRBJ1-1, the V gene TRBV7-9, with 9 positions matching TRBD1. The germline V gene has CDR1 SEHNR and CDR2 FQNEAQ (reference sequence). This CDR3 region has 15 residues. The V and J ends lost 5 bases and 4 bases, in that order; junction bases with no gene match: 8. CDR3 region: CASSPGTGTFTEAFF. DNA for the CDR3: TGTGCCAGCAGCCCTGGGACAGGGACTTTCACTGAAGCTTTCTTT.

This clonotype was recorded many times. V gene TRBV29-1 combines with J gene TRBJ1-4; no clear D. This CDR3 is 13 amino acids long. Trimming stripped 5 bases from V and 3 bases from J, with 10 bases between. Germline loops: CDR1 SQVTM, CDR2 ANQGSEA. This chain's CDR3 is CSVSGLANEKLFF. The CDR3 DNA follows: TGCAGCGTTTCCGGGTTAGCTAATGAAAAACTGTTTTTT.

This clonotype appeared many times. The rearrangement uses TRBV7-3 and TRBJ2-3; 11 nucleotides match TRBD1. Germline V gives CDR1 SGHTA, CDR2 FQGTGA. This CDR3 region has 17 residues. V shed 2 bases, J shed 3 bases, and the junction held 7 bases outside the gene matches. CDR3 loop: CASSLGYGTGGTDTQYF. The CDR3, as DNA: TGTGCCAGCAGCTTAGGGTACGGGACAGGGGGAACAGATACGCAGTATTTT.